The present T cell receptor (beta chain) was sequenced within a study of tumor-infiltrating lymphocytes in primary liver carcinoma. The wider study: Surgeons treated the primary liver carcinoma of the patients by surgical resection.

Germline DNA was also extracted, while the blood RNA originated from unsorted whole blood. General study points: Paired tumor-adjacent and tumor-blood samples overlapped less than tumor region pairs did. Relative to blood, tumors carried a significantly larger fraction of the repertoire in their top 250 clones (p = 0.039).

Using a constant-region primer together with ProtoScript II reverse transcriptase, TCR beta cDNA was made from 500 ng of total RNA. Employing slightly modified ARM-PCR, three nested multiplex PCR rounds were run, and these gave rise to the TCR beta libraries. Use of TRBV1-TRBV30 forward primers with a C-beta reverse primer characterized the first two PCR rounds, which lasted around 9 cycles each. TCRdb independently ran MiXCR on the multiplex PCR reads; one entry per CDR3 protein. The sample has hundreds of thousands of distinct CDR3 sequences, 65% seen once; the top ten hold about 8.4%. A word on this clonotype: The antigen remains undetermined. This may be a read error: a much more frequent sequence differs by one nucleotide.

The CDR3 contains 13 residues. The V end was cut by 3 bases, the J end by 6 bases, with 8 bases between. The chain carries TRBV12-3 or TRBV12-4 and TRBJ2-2; D unresolved. The sample taken for sequencing was peripheral blood. The receptor comes from a man between 40 and 49 years old with primary liver carcinoma and hepatitis B virus infection. The CDR3 bases are TGTGCCAGCAGTTTTGTTAACGCCGGGGAGCTGTTTTTT. Its translation: CASSFVNAGELFF.